These 18 T cell receptor beta chains came from one sample sequenced in a study of cytomegalovirus exposure and HLA in healthy donors. The PCR made use of 60 Vbeta and 13 Jbeta primers. Sequencing used immunoSEQ multiplex PCR; TCRdb keeps in-frame clones, though not all of them. Here the sample table reports 90,000 to 130,000 clones. The sequencing sample was made of PBMCs. The receptors were sampled from a man aged 25-45 years in good health and CMV-seronegative.

V is TRBV7-8 and J is TRBJ2-5; perhaps TRBD2 as D (6 bases). This CDR3 is built from 15 residues. The V gene's germline CDR1 is SGHVS and CDR2 FQNEAQ. V was trimmed by 0 bases and J by 5 bases, leaving 13 bases between them. CDR3 sequence: CASSLAPGGAETQYF. DNA of the CDR3: TGTGCCAGCAGCTTAGCCCCTGGCGGGGCGGAGACCCAGTACTTC.

This chain links TRBV27 with TRBJ1-6; D is possibly TRBD1 (5 bases). The CDR3 is 16 amino acids. The V gene lost 5 bases and the J gene lost 0 bases, with 11 bases spanning the gap. CDR1 and CDR2 (germline): MNHEY, SMNVEV (reference sequence). The CDR3 spells CASSTRQNSYNSPLHF. CDR3 in DNA: TGTGCCAGCAGTACCCGACAGAACTCCTATAATTCACCCCTCCACTTT.

V gene TRBV5-4 combines with J gene TRBJ2-1; D may be TRBD2 (5 bases). V lost 0 bases and J lost 2, with 9 bases in between. Germline V gene lookup returns CDR1 SGHNT and CDR2 YYREEE (reference sequence). The CDR3 spans 15 residues. CDR3 protein: CASSLDSGPYNEQFF. The DNA of the CDR3 is TGTGCCAGCAGCTTGGACAGCGGACCCTACAATGAGCAGTTCTTC.

The chain is built from TRBV30 and TRBJ1-4; D gene uncertain. This CDR3 has 12 amino acids. V lost 2 bases and J 11 bases, leaving 12 bases between the germline ends. Germline assignment: CDR1 GTSNPN and CDR2 SVGIG (reference sequence). The CDR3 sequence is CAWSSRGVKLFF. CDR3 coding DNA: TGTGCCTGGAGTTCGCGGGGAGTGAAACTGTTTTTT.

The rearrangement joins TRBV7-9 to TRBJ1-2, with D tentatively TRBD1 (5 bases). Germline loops: CDR1 SEHNR, CDR2 FQNEAQ (reference sequence). CDR3 length: 14 residues. Trimming cost V 3 bases and J 0 bases, with 8 bases left between them. The CDR3 DNA reads TGTGCCAGCAGCTTTTCAGGGACTAACTATGGCTACACCTTC. The encoded protein is CASSFSGTNYGYTF.

The chain joins TRBV6-1 to TRBJ2-7; D is possibly TRBD2 (5 bases). CDR1 is MNHNS and CDR2 is SASEGT in the germline V gene. The CDR3 spans 13 residues. V was shortened by 8 bases and J by 6 bases, with 17 bases between the two germline ends. The DNA for the CDR3 is TGTGCCAGCCTGAAGACATCGGGGAGCGAGCAGTACTTC. Translating it yields CASLKTSGSEQYF.

This chain connects TRBV7-8 to TRBJ1-5; no clear D gene. V was pared by 2 bases and J by 9 bases, with 8 bases between. CDR3 size: 12 residues. From germline, CDR1 is SGHVS and CDR2 FQNEAQ. Written as DNA, the CDR3 is TGTGCCAGCAGCTTACCCGGGATGCCCCAGCATTTT. Protein sequence: CASSLPGMPQHF.

The chain links TRBV2 to TRBJ2-7; 7 bases fit TRBD1. The trim removed 4 bases at V and 5 bases at J, leaving 8 bases unmatched. CDR3 size: 14 residues. Germline CDR1 and CDR2: SNHLY and FYNNEI. The CDR3 loop reads CASSGQGGHNEQYF. CDR3 DNA sequence: TGTGCCAGCAGTGGTCAAGGGGGCCACAACGAGCAGTACTTC. Filled out from reference TRBV2 and TRBJ2-7, the complete variable domain reads EPEVTQTPSHQVTQMGQEVILRCVPISNHLYFYWYRQILGQKVEFLVSFYNNEISEKSEIFDDQFSVERPDGSNFTLKIRSTKLEDSAMYFCASSGQGGHNEQYFGPGTRLTVT.

V is TRBV5-1 and J is TRBJ2-6; a possible D gene is TRBD2 (5 bases). The CDR3 consists of 15 residues. In germline, CDR1 is SGHRS, CDR2 YFSETQ. V lost 6 bases to trimming and J lost 2 bases, with 12 bases between them. The CDR3 region has the DNA TGCGCCAGCAAAGAGGGAGAGGCTGGGGCCAACGTCCTGACTTTC. It yields the protein CASKEGEAGANVLTF. The full variable domain, rest sourced from reference TRBV5-1 and TRBJ2-6, is KAGVTQTPRYLIKTRGQQVTLSCSPISGHRSVSWYQQTPGQGLQFLFEYFSETQRNKGNFPGRFSGRQFSNSRSEMNVSTLELGDSALYLCASKEGEAGANVLTFGAGSRLTVL.

The chain recombines TRBV7-9 with TRBJ1-1; D might be TRBD1 (5 bases). V was cut by 4 bases and J by 9 bases, with 15 bases left in between. This CDR3 contains 13 residues. Germline loops: CDR1 SEHNR, CDR2 FQNEAQ (reference sequence). CDR3 nucleotides: TGTGCCAGCAGCTCGTCAGGGTTGGGGAAAGCTTTCTTT. It specifies CASSSSGLGKAFF.

The V gene is TRBV30, the J gene TRBJ1-6; D is uncertain. The CDR3 is 16 residues long. CDR1 and CDR2 from the germline V gene are GTSNPN and SVGIG (reference sequence). Trimming shortened V by 2 bases and J by 0 bases, and 11 bases separated the two germline ends. The CDR3 loop is CAWSISGSSYNSPLHF. The CDR3 nucleotides are TGTGCCTGGAGTATATCGGGAAGCTCCTATAATTCACCCCTCCACTTT.

The CDR3 sequence: CASSLSWGYGAEAFF. In DNA, the CDR3 is TGTGCCAGCAGTTTAAGCTGGGGCTATGGGGCTGAAGCTTTCTTT. The chain uses TRBV27 and TRBJ1-1, with D possibly TRBD1 on 5 matching bases. There are 15 residues in the CDR3. CDR1 is MNHEY and CDR2 is SMNVEV in the germline V gene (reference sequence). V dropped 2 bases and J dropped 6 bases, with 16 bases sitting between them.

The DNA of the CDR3 is TGTGCCAGCAGCTCGGGACTCAACAGGGGAGCTGAAGCTTTCTTT. Its translation: CASSSGLNRGAEAFF. The chain couples TRBV7-6 to TRBJ1-1; 7 bases fit TRBD1. With V trimmed by 4 bases and J by 6 bases, 11 bases remained unmatched. CDR1 and CDR2 (germline): SGHVS, FNYEAQ. This CDR3 spans 15 amino acids.

The chain couples TRBV5-1 to TRBJ2-5, with D possibly TRBD2 on 5 matching bases. The CDR3 is 15 residues long. V was shortened by 4 bases and J by 2 bases, with 15 bases between the two germline ends. Germline CDR1 and CDR2: SGHRS and YFSETQ. In nucleotides, the CDR3 is TGCGCCAGCAGCAATTACTGGACTGCTCAAGAGACCCAGTACTTC. Translating gives CASSNYWTAQETQYF.

The rearrangement uses TRBV7-6 and TRBJ1-2, with a possible D match to TRBD1 (6 bases). Deletions cut 1 base from V and 2 bases from J, with 8 bases between. The CDR3 is 14 residues long. Germline V lookup: CDR1 SGHVS, CDR2 FNYEAQ. DNA of the CDR3: TGTGCCAGCAGCTTAGATCAGGGGAACTATGGCTACACCTTC. Amino acids: CASSLDQGNYGYTF.

The chain employs TRBV7-2 and TRBJ2-7; D is uncertain. V shed 2 bases and J shed 0 bases, with 8 bases lying between them. The CDR3 has 14 amino acids. From germline, CDR1 is SGHTA and CDR2 FQGNSA. For the CDR3, the DNA is TGTGCCAGCAGCTTAAAGACGGGCTCCTACGAGCAGTACTTC. This encodes CASSLKTGSYEQYF. Supplemented by reference TRBV7-2 and TRBJ2-7, the full variable domain reads GAGVSQSPSNKVTEKGKDVELRCDPISGHTALYWYRQSLGQGLEFLIYFQGNSAPDKSGLPSDRFSAERTGGSVSTLTIQRTQQEDSAVYLCASSLKTGSYEQYFGPGTRLTVT.

Considering frequency, this clone is medium-sized. V is TRBV19 and J is TRBJ2-5, with 8 bases identical to TRBD1. CDR1 LNHDA and CDR2 SQIVND come from the germline V gene (reference sequence). The CDR3 loop spans 12 amino acids. The trim removed 5 bases at V and 5 bases at J, leaving 1 base unmatched. Here the CDR3 reads CASSDRGETQYF. Here the CDR3 DNA reads TGTGCCAGTAGTGACAGGGGTGAGACCCAGTACTTC.

The rearrangement links TRBV7-8 to TRBJ2-7; tentative D call: TRBD2 (7 bases). Germline V CDR1 and CDR2: SGHVS, FQNEAQ. The CDR3 runs 16 residues. Trimming cost V 5 bases and J 0 bases, with 17 bases left between them. The CDR3 loop reads CASSPRGGESSYEQYF. CDR3 DNA: TGTGCCAGCAGCCCGAGAGGGGGGGAGAGCTCCTACGAGCAGTACTTC.